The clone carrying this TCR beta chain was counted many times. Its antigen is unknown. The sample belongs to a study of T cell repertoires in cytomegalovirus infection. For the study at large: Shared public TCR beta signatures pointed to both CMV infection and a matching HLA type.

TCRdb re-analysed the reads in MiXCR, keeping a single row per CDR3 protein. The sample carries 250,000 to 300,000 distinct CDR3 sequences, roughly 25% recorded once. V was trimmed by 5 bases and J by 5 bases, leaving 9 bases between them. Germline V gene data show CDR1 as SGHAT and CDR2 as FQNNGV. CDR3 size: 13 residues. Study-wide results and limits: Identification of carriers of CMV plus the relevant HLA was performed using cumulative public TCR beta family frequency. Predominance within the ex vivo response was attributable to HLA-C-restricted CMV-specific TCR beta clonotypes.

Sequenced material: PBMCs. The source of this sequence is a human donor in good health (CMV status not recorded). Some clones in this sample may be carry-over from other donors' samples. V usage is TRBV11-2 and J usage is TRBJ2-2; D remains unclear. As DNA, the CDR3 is TGTGCCAGCAGCCCCTCCGTGACCGGGGAGCTGTTTTTT. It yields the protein CASSPSVTGELFF.